This TCR beta chain came from a study of blood T cell repertoires in COVID-19. Study overall: PBMCs, B-cell-depleted T cells, or T cells provided the cDNA or gDNA that made up the material.

Assay: immunoSEQ multiplex PCR; the TCRdb copy retains only in-frame clones and omits some. The sample consists of roughly 190,000 clones, under 90% of them appearing once. The germline gives CDR1 SGHTA, CDR2 FQGNSA. This CDR3 region has 17 residues. The ends lost 2 bases at V and 5 bases at J; junction bases unmatched: 12. One Seattle source followed patients from active infection through their disease course. This chain links TRBV7-2 with TRBJ2-5; 9 positions match TRBD2. The TCR sequence derives from an older woman with COVID-19, enrolled during active disease. The sequenced sample was peripheral blood. CDR3 protein: CASSLSHRLAAPETQYF. In DNA form, the CDR3 reads TGTGCCAGCAGCTTATCCCACCGACTAGCGGCCCCGGAGACCCAGTACTTC.